These 2 T cell receptor beta chains were all obtained from the same sample, sequenced in a study of cytomegalovirus exposure and HLA in healthy donors. Primers: 60 Vbeta forward and 13 Jbeta reverse. Profiling relied on immunoSEQ multiplex PCR, and the TCRdb table lists in-frame clones only, not all of them. The profile shows under 50,000 clones, about 66% of them singletons. Sequences were obtained from PBMCs. The receptor set was obtained from a man aged 45 to 65 in good health and CMV-seropositive.

In this sample, this clone turned up a few times. The chain joins TRBV19 to TRBJ1-1; D gene unclear. The CDR3 runs to 13 residues. The V gene lost 3 bases and the J gene lost 10 bases, with 15 bases spanning the gap. Germline V gene sequence: CDR1 LNHDA, CDR2 SQIVND (reference sequence). The CDR3 bases are TGTGCCAGTAGTATTTCAGTACGAGGGATAGCTTTCTTT. It yields the protein CASSISVRGIAFF.

The CDR3 is CASSLNDRVLYGYTF. In nucleotides, the CDR3 is TGCGCCAGCAGCTTGAATGACAGGGTACTCTATGGCTACACCTTC. V and J are TRBV5-1 and TRBJ1-2; 7 bases are shared with TRBD1. The ends lost 1 base at V and 4 bases at J; junction bases unmatched: 7. CDR3 length: 15 residues. Germline V gene sequence: CDR1 SGHRS, CDR2 YFSETQ.